The 21 T cell receptor beta chains in this list originate from one sample, sequenced in a study of blood T cells in healthy people across ages. Using a J-beta primer mix together with a sample-barcoded 5' primer, a second PCR was run for about 6 to 12 cycles. TCRdb fed the 5' RACE reads into MiXCR, producing one record per CDR3 protein. The sample lists about 750,000 distinct CDR3 sequences, 40% to 65% occurring once. Sequencing used blood. These TCRs come from a man at least 80 years old in good health.

The chain joins TRBV27 to TRBJ1-2; the D is unclear. V was cut by 2 bases and J by 2 bases, with 6 bases left in between. CDR1 is MNHEY and CDR2 is SMNVEV in the germline V gene (reference sequence). CDR3 length: 13 amino acids. The DNA for the CDR3 is TGTGCCAGCAGTTTAGATTTGAACTATGGCTACACCTTC. Translating gives CASSLDLNYGYTF.

This clonotype was seen more than once but under ten times. The CDR3 sequence is CASSPGQGLETQYF. The DNA of the CDR3 is TGTGCCAGCAGCCCGGGACAGGGATTAGAGACCCAGTACTTC. This chain uses TRBV7-9 with TRBJ2-5, with TRBD1 matching 9 bases. In germline, CDR1 is SEHNR, CDR2 FQNEAQ (reference sequence). This CDR3 is built from 14 residues. The trim removed 5 bases at V and 4 bases at J, leaving 5 bases unmatched.

The J gene is TRBJ2-4, the V gene TRBV7-2; D gene ambiguous. Germline lookup yields CDR1 SGHTA and CDR2 FQGNSA. The CDR3 sequence is 16 residues long. The germline V and J ends were trimmed by 1 base and 2 bases, with 12 bases remaining between them. The CDR3 DNA sequence: TGTACCAGCAGCTTAGAGGGTAACGGCCCCAAAAACATTCAGTACTTC. It specifies CTSSLEGNGPKNIQYF.

The table lists this clonotype with a count of one. The chain recombines TRBV29-1 with TRBJ1-1; perhaps TRBD1 as D (5 bases). CDR1 and CDR2 from the germline V gene are SQVTM and ANQGSEA. The V and J ends lost 3 bases and 5 bases respectively, with 10 bases between them. This CDR3 comprises 12 residues. CDR3 DNA sequence: TGCAGCGTTGATGACAGTTCGACTGAAGCTTTCTTT. This codes for CSVDDSSTEAFF.

The rearrangement joins TRBV29-1 to TRBJ1-5; a weak D match, TRBD1 (6 bases). The CDR3 sequence is 14 residues long. Looked up from germline, CDR1 is SQVTM and CDR2 is ANQGSEA. V lost 4 bases to trimming and J lost 7 bases, with 17 bases between them. The CDR3 is CSVGSQGPGQPQHF. The CDR3 DNA sequence: TGCAGCGTTGGGTCTCAGGGGCCAGGACAGCCCCAGCATTTT. The full variable domain, completed using reference TRBV29-1 and TRBJ1-5, is SAVISQKPSRDICQRGTSLTIQCQVDSQVTMMFWYRQQPGQSLTLIATANQGSEATYESGFVIDKFPISRPNLTFSTLTVSNMSPEDSSIYLCSVGSQGPGQPQHFGDGTRLSIL.

This clonotype occurred a few times. The V call is TRBV20-1, the J call TRBJ2-5; the match to TRBD2 covers 12 bases. The CDR3 runs to 14 residues. Germline V gene data show CDR1 as DFQATT and CDR2 as SNEGSKA (reference sequence). The ends lost 3 bases at V and 12 bases at J; junction bases unmatched: 11. CDR3 sequence reads: CSASPGWTSGVEYF. CDR3 coding DNA: TGCAGTGCTAGTCCTGGGTGGACTAGCGGGGTAGAGTACTTC.

This clonotype occurred a few times. The rearrangement links TRBV10-3 to TRBJ2-3, with 13 bases aligning to TRBD2. The CDR3 has 16 residues. The germline V gene encodes CDR1 ENHRY and CDR2 SYGVKD. The junction had 5 bases not matched to a gene; V was cut back by 4 bases and J by 4 bases. As DNA, the CDR3 is TGTGCCATCAGTGGAGGACTAGCGGGAGCTGCAGATACGCAGTATTTT. Its protein is CAISGGLAGAADTQYF.

This clonotype has a single count. CDR3 nucleotides: TGTGCCAGCAGCCCCCCCGACAGCCTAAATCAGCCCCAGCATTTT. This gives the protein CASSPPDSLNQPQHF. The rearrangement joins TRBV7-9 to TRBJ1-5; perhaps TRBD1 as D (5 bases). The length of the CDR3 is 15 residues. The V gene lost 5 bases and the J gene lost 4 bases, with 15 bases spanning the gap. CDR1 and CDR2 from the germline V gene are SEHNR and FQNEAQ (reference sequence).

This clonotype turned up a few times. This rearrangement joins TRBV27 to TRBJ1-6; D gene ambiguous. In germline, CDR1 is MNHEY, CDR2 SMNVEV (reference sequence). The germline V and J ends were trimmed by 3 bases and 10 bases, with 4 bases remaining between them. CDR3 length: 11 residues. The chain's CDR3 is CASSFRSPLHF. The DNA of the CDR3 is TGTGCCAGCAGTTTTAGGTCACCCCTCCACTTT.

The chain recombines TRBV20-1 with TRBJ2-1; the match to TRBD2 covers 13 bases. This CDR3 is built from 17 residues. J lost 7 bases, V lost 5 bases, and 14 bases had no gene match. Germline V gene data show CDR1 as DFQATT and CDR2 as SNEGSKA (reference sequence). DNA of the CDR3: TGCAGTGCTTCGGGAAGGGCGGGACTAGCGGGGCGTAATGAGCAGTTCTTC. It yields the protein CSASGRAGLAGRNEQFF.

This rearrangement joins TRBV9 to TRBJ2-4; D possibly corresponds to TRBD2 (5 bases). Germline CDR1 reads SGDLS; CDR2 reads YYNGEE. CDR3 length: 13 residues. V was clipped by 4 bases and J by 3 bases, with 8 bases between them. The CDR3 bases are TGTGCCAGCAGCCCCGGGGACAAAAACATTCAGTACTTC. The encoded protein is CASSPGDKNIQYF.

This chain links TRBV10-3 with TRBJ2-6, with D uncertain. Deletions cut 3 bases from V and 0 bases from J, with 6 bases between. The CDR3 sequence is 15 residues long. The V gene's germline CDR1 is ENHRY and CDR2 SYGVKD. CDR3 in amino acids: CAISDSNSGANVLTF. The CDR3 DNA is TGTGCCATCAGTGACTCAAACTCTGGGGCCAACGTCCTGACTTTC.

The V call is TRBV27, the J call TRBJ1-1; maybe TRBD1 (5 bases). The CDR3 consists of 14 residues. V was trimmed by 7 bases and J by 1 base, leaving 13 bases between them. Germline V gene lookup returns CDR1 MNHEY and CDR2 SMNVEV (reference sequence). Written as DNA, the CDR3 is TGTGCCAGCAATCCGCGACAGACGAACACTGAAGCTTTCTTT. The encoded protein is CASNPRQTNTEAFF.

The chain employs TRBV7-2 and TRBJ1-2; 8 bases line up with TRBD1. Trimming took 5 bases from V and 2 from J; bases not matched to a gene: 10. Germline V gene data show CDR1 as SGHTA and CDR2 as FQGNSA. This CDR3 is built from 16 residues. The CDR3 DNA reads TGTGCCAGCAGCCCTTCCACAGGGGGAGCCAACTATGGCTACACCTTC. Translation gives CASSPSTGGANYGYTF.

V gene TRBV29-1 combines with J gene TRBJ2-1, with TRBD2 identical over 10 bases. Germline V lookup: CDR1 SQVTM, CDR2 ANQGSEA. Trimming cost V 7 bases and J 7 bases; bases outside gene matches: 22. CDR3 size: 18 residues. CDR3 sequence reads: CSARTGAGGPGNVNEQFF. DNA of the CDR3: TGCAGCGCTAGAACCGGAGCGGGAGGGCCAGGGAACGTGAATGAGCAGTTCTTC.

Written as DNA, the CDR3 is TGTGCCAGCAGTTACGAGCTAGCGGGAAACGAGCAGTACTTC. Its protein product is CASSYELAGNEQYF. The J gene is TRBJ2-7, the V gene TRBV6-2 or TRBV6-3; 9 nucleotides align to TRBD2. The V and J ends lost 2 bases and 5 bases, in that order; junction bases with no gene match: 4. Germline V CDR1 and CDR2: MNHEY, SVGEGT. CDR3 length: 14 residues.

V gene TRBV14 combines with J gene TRBJ2-1, with D possibly TRBD1 on 5 matching bases. V was pared by 4 bases and J by 0 bases, with 16 bases between. CDR1 is SGHDN, CDR2 FVKESK, per germline. The CDR3 spans 17 residues. The CDR3 is CASSPSAGRSSYNEQFF. In DNA form, the CDR3 reads TGTGCCAGCAGCCCCTCGGCAGGGCGAAGCTCCTACAATGAGCAGTTCTTC.

This chain connects TRBV20-1 to TRBJ1-2; no clear D gene. CDR3 length equals 11 residues. The germline V gene encodes CDR1 DFQATT and CDR2 SNEGSKA (reference sequence). Trimming stripped 0 bases from V and 8 bases from J, with 7 bases between. The CDR3 loop reads CSARDRRGYTF. DNA of the CDR3: TGCAGTGCTAGAGACCGGAGGGGCTACACCTTC.

The chain recombines TRBV20-1 with TRBJ2-1; 8 bases line up with TRBD2. J gave up 8 bases and V 2 bases, and 8 bases lay outside the gene matches. Per the germline V gene, CDR1 is DFQATT and CDR2 is SNEGSKA (reference sequence). The CDR3 runs 14 residues. Written as DNA, the CDR3 is TGCAGTGCTAGAACTAGCGGCCTTCGAGATGAGCAGTTCTTC. Amino acids: CSARTSGLRDEQFF.

The chain carries TRBV27 and TRBJ2-7; TRBD2 is a possible D gene (5 bases). Germline V gene data show CDR1 as MNHEY and CDR2 as SMNVEV (reference sequence). CDR3 length equals 13 residues. Trimming left V 4 bases short and J 7 bases short, with 14 bases between. The CDR3 loop is CASSSGSIYEQYF. The CDR3 DNA reads as TGTGCCAGCAGTTCGGGGAGCATTTATGAGCAGTACTTC.

This clonotype was counted only a few times. The V gene is TRBV6-5, the J gene TRBJ1-4; TRBD1 agrees at 9 bases. CDR1 is MNHEY and CDR2 is SVGAGI in the germline V gene. CDR3 length: 15 amino acids. Unmatched junction bases numbered 2, after V lost 0 bases and J lost 6 bases. CDR3 DNA: TGTGCCAGCAGTTACTCCCGGGACAGGGATGAAAAACTGTTTTTT. Protein product: CASSYSRDRDEKLFF.